This T cell receptor (beta chain) was identified during a study of T cell repertoires in cytomegalovirus infection (dated by TCRdb to the late 2010s). Looking at the study overall: The HLA type of each donor mattered for the analysis, because public TCR beta signatures pointed to carriage of CMV infection along with the matching HLA type.

This clonotype has more than one count but fewer than ten. What antigen it recognizes has not been identified. Qualities for individual bases were not recorded, and no much larger clone is one base off. Trimming costs V 1 base and J 2 bases, and their ends lie 14 bases apart. Reading from cysteine to phenylalanine, the CDR3 counts 16 amino acids. Only the CDR3 DNA stays, 48 bases, in frame from base 1. As encoded in the germline V gene (reference sequence), CDR1 is SEHNR while CDR2 is FQNEAQ. The paper's findings and limits, for the study overall: In both this cohort and an independent cohort of over 350 donors, the cumulative frequency of public TCR beta family members distinguished carriers of CMV infection plus the relevant HLA type. The ex vivo response was dominated by HLA-C-restricted CMV-specific TCR beta clonotypes, and the single most frequent clonotype in two of eight donors was supplied by these HLA-C-restricted clonotypes.

Sequencing was performed on an Illumina HiSeq 1500. TCRdb reran the public reads through fastp at Q25 and MiXCR, keeping productive beta chains. Entries that share a CDR3 protein sequence are merged under the most common genes and DNA. Within this sample are 97,000 or so distinct CDR3 sequences, with 15% to 20% of them counted one time only. Around 8.2% of the sample rests with the top ten. The source of this sequence is a human donor in good health (CMV status not recorded). Some clones in this sample may be carry-over from other donors' samples. Sequenced material: PBMCs. Recombination connected TRBV7-9 to TRBJ2-5; the D gene cannot be named for sure. The CDR3 protein is CASSLGLLGGQETQYF. The bases read TGTGCCAGCAGCTTAGGGCTCCTCGGCGGTCAAGAGACCCAGTACTTC.